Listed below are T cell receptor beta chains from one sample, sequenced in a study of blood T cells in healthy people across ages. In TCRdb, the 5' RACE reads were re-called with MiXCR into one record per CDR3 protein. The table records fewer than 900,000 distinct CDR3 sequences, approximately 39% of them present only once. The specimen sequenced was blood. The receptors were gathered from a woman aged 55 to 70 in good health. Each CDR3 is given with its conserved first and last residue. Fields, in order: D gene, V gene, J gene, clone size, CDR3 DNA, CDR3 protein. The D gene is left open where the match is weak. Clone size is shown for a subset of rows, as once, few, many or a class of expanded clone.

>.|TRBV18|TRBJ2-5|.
TGTGCCAGCTCACCGTCGGATGGGACCTTAATGGAGCAGTACTTC
CASSPSDGTLMEQYF
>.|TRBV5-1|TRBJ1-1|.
TGCGCCAGCAGCTTGGAGCAGGAGACAGATGAAGCTTTCTTT
CASSLEQETDEAFF
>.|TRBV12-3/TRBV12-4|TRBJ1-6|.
TGTGCCAGCAGTTTAGCGGTAATTGATTCACCCCTCCACTTT
CASSLAVIDSPLHF
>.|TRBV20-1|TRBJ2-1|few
TGCAGTGCCAAAAAACAGGGTGCTGATTATGAGCAGTTCTTC
CSAKKQGADYEQFF
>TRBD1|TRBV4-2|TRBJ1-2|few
TGTGCCAGCAGCCTATCGGACAGGGGGGCCCCAACATACACCTTC
CASSLSDRGAPTYTF
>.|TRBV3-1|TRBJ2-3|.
TGTGCCAGCAGCCTCCGACAGACCGAGGGGGCAGATACGCAGTATTTT
CASSLRQTEGADTQYF
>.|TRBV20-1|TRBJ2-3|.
TGCAGTGCTAGGGGCCCCAGGGTTGCTATCACAGATACGCAGTATTTT
CSARGPRVAITDTQYF
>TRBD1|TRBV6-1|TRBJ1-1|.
TGTGCCAGCAGTGAGGAAACAGGGGGGAACACTGAAGCTTTCTTT
CASSEETGGNTEAFF
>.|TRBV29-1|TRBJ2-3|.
TGCAGCGTTGAAGACCCAGTGAAGACAGATACGCAGTATTTT
CSVEDPVKTDTQYF
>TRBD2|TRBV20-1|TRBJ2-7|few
TGCAGTGCTAGAAAAGCGGGAGAGTACGAGCAGTACTTC
CSARKAGEYEQYF
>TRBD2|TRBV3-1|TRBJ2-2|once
TGTGCCAGCAGCCAAGGGAGCGGGAGGATGGGGGAGCTGTTTTTT
CASSQGSGRMGELFF
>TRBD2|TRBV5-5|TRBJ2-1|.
TGTGCCAGCAGCACCTATAGCGGGACCATCAATGAGCAGTTCTTC
CASSTYSGTINEQFF
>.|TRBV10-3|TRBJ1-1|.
TGTGCCATCAGTGAGCCGGGTAGCACTGAAGCTTTCTTT
CAISEPGSTEAFF
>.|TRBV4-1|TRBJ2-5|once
TGCGCCAGCAGCCAGTGGCGGAAAGAGACCCAGTACTTC
CASSQWRKETQYF
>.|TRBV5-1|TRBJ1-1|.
TGCGCCAGCGCTTGGGGGGTGGCCACTGAAGCTTTCTTT
CASAWGVATEAFF
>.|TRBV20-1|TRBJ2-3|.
TGCAGTGCTATTACAGGGACCTATCCAGATACGCAGTATTTT
CSAITGTYPDTQYF
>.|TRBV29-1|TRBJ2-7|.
TGCAGCGTTGAAAGTTCCACGGACACCTACGAGCAGTACTTC
CSVESSTDTYEQYF
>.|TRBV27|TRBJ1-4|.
TGTGCCAGCAGTTTATTGGGATCCACTAATGAAAAACTGTTTTTT
CASSLLGSTNEKLFF
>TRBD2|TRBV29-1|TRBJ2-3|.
TGCTGCGTTCTGCTTAGCGGGGGCGATGAAGATACGCAGTATTTT
CCVLLSGGDEDTQYF
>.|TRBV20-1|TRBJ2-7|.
TGCAGTGCCAATCCCCAGGACAGACAAGAGACCCAGTATTTC
CSANPQDRQETQYF
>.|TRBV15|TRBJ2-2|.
TGTGCCACCAGCAGAACCGACCCCGCGAACACCGGGGAGCTGTTTTTT
CATSRTDPANTGELFF
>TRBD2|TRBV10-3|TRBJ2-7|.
TGTGCCATCAGTGAGGGTCTAGCGGGAGCCGAGCAGTACTTC
CAISEGLAGAEQYF
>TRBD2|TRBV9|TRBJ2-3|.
TGTGCCAGCAGCGTAGTTGGCGGGGGGGCAACAGATACGCAGTATTTT
CASSVVGGGATDTQYF
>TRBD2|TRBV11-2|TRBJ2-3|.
TGTGCCAGCAGCATTAGCGGGGCTAGCACAGATACGCAGTATTTT
CASSISGASTDTQYF
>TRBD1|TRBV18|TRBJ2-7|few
TGTGCCAGCTCCCCGAGGGACAGCGGATACGAGCAGTACTTC
CASSPRDSGYEQYF
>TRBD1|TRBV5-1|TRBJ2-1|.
TGCGCCAGCTCGGCGGGACAGGTTCTCTCCTACGAGCAGTTCTTC
CASSAGQVLSYEQFF
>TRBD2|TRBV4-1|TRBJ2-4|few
TGCGCCAGCAGCCCAGGCGGGCTCCTAGCGGGGTCAGGAGAGCAGTACTTC
CASSPGGLLAGSGEQYF
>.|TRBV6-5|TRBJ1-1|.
TGTGCCAGCACAGCTAACAGGAGGAACACTGAAGCTTTCTTT
CASTANRRNTEAFF
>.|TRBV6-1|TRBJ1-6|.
TGTGCCAGCAGGCCGGTCCTTACTAATTCACCCCTCCACTTT
CASRPVLTNSPLHF
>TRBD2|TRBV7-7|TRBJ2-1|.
TGTGCCAGCAGCTCCAGGCCCACTAGCGGGATGTCTAGCTCCTACAATGAGCAGTTCTTC
CASSSRPTSGMSSSYNEQFF
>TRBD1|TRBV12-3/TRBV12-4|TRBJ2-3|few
TGTGCCAGCAGTGGGACAGGGTTTAGCACAGATACGCAGTATTTT
CASSGTGFSTDTQYF
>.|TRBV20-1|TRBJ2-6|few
TGCAGTGGCTTGCATGTTTCTGGGGCCAACGTCCTGACTTTC
CSGLHVSGANVLTF
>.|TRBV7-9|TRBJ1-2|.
TGTGCCAGCAGCTCCCCAGGAGCTAACTATGGCTACACCTTC
CASSSPGANYGYTF
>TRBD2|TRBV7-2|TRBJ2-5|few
TGTGCCAGCAGCGTGGGGACTAGCGGGATCCCTAGGGAGACCCAGTACTTC
CASSVGTSGIPRETQYF
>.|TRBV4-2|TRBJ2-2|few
TGTGCCAGCAGCCAAGATCTACAGGGCCCTACCGGGGAGCTGTTTTTT
CASSQDLQGPTGELFF
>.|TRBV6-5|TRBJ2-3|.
TGTGCCAGCAGTTACTCGTACGCGACGAGCACAGATACGCAGTATTTT
CASSYSYATSTDTQYF
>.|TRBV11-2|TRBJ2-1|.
TGTGCCAGCAGCTTAGATATCAATCAGCAGTTCTTC
CASSLDINQQFF
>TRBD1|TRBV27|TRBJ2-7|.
TGCGCCAGCAGCACCCGGGACAGGGCATCCTACGAGCAGTACTTC
CASSTRDRASYEQYF
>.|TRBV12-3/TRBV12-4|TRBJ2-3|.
TGTGCCAGCAGTTTTACTGATGGGCCACAAGGTACGCAGTATTTT
CASSFTDGPQGTQYF
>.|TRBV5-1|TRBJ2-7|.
TGCGCCAGCAGCCTCACCCCTAGCATGGACGAGCAGTACTTC
CASSLTPSMDEQYF
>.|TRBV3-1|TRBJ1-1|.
TGTGCCAGCAGCCCCAATCTGAAAACTGAAGCTTTCTTT
CASSPNLKTEAFF
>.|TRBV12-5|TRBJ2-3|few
TGTGCTAGTGGTTTAGAGGAAGATACGCAGTATTTT
CASGLEEDTQYF
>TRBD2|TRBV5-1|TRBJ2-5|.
TGCGCCAGCAGCTTGCAGGGACTAGCGGGGCAGGAGATCCAGTACTTC
CASSLQGLAGQEIQYF
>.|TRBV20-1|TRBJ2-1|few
TGCAGTGCTGAGCGTCGGAGCTCCTACAATGAGCAGTTCTTC
CSAERRSSYNEQFF
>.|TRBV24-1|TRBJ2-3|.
TGTGCCACCAGTGATTTGGTCCGGGAGACGCAGTATTTT
CATSDLVRETQYF
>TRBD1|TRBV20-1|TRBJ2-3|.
TGCAGTGAAACCAACGAGGGACAGGGGTCCACAGATACGCAGTATTTT
CSETNEGQGSTDTQYF
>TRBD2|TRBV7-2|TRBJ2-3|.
TGTGCCAGCAGCCCTACAAGCGGGACTAGCACAGATACGCAGTATTTT
CASSPTSGTSTDTQYF
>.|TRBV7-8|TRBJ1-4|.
TGTGCCAGCAGCCCCAGACAGGTTCTAGGGTATGAAAAACTGTTTTTT
CASSPRQVLGYEKLFF
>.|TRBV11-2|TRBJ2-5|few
TGTGCCAGCAGCTTTTGGGGCGAAGAGACCCAGTACTTC
CASSFWGEETQYF
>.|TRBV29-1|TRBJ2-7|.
TGCAGCGCTGAATCCGGCTTCAGAGTCAACAATGAGCAGTACTTC
CSAESGFRVNNEQYF
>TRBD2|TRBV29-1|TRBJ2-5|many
TGCAGCGTCGCAAGAGCTAGCGGTTACGAGACCCAGTACTTC
CSVARASGYETQYF
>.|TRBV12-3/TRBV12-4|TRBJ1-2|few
TGTGCCAGCAGCCCCGACGGGAGCTATGGCTACACCTTC
CASSPDGSYGYTF